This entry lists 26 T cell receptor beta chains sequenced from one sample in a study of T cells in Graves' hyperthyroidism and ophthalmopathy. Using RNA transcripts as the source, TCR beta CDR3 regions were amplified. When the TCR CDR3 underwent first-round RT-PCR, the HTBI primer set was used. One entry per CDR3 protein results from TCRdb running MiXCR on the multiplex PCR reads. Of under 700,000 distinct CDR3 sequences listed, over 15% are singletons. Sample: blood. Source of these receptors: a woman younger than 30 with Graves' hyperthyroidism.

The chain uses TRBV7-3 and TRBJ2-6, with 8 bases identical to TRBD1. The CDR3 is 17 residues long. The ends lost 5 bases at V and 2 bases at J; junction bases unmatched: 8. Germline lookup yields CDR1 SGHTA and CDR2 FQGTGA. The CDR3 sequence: CASSPGQGFPGANVLTF. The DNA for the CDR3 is TGTGCCAGCAGCCCCGGACAGGGATTCCCTGGGGCCAACGTCCTGACTTTC.

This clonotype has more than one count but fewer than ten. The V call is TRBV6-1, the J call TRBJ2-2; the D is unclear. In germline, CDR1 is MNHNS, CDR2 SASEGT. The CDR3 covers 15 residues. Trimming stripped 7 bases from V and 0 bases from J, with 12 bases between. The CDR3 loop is CASKSPGSNTGELFF. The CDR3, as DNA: TGTGCCAGCAAGTCGCCGGGCTCGAACACCGGGGAGCTGTTTTTT.

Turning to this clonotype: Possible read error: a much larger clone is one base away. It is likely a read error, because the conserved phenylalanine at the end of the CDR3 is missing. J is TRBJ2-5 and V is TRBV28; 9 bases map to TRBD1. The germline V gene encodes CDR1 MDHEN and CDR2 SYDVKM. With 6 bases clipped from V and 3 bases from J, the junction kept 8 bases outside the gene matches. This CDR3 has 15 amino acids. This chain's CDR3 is CASSRDRDREETQYS. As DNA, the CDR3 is TGTGCCAGCAGCCGAGACCGGGACAGGGAAGAGACCCAGTACTCC.

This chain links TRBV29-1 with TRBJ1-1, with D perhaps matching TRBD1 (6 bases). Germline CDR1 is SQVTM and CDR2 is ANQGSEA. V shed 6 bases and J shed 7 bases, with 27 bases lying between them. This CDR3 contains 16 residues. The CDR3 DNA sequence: TGCAGCGTCCAAAGACAGGCGATGGCCGTGAAGGTTGAAGCTTTCTTT. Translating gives CSVQRQAMAVKVEAFF. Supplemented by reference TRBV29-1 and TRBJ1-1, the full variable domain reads SAVISQKPSRDICQRGTSLTIQCQVDSQVTMMFWYRQQPGQSLTLIATANQGSEATYESGFVIDKFPISRPNLTFSTLTVSNMSPEDSSIYLCSVQRQAMAVKVEAFFGQGTRLTVV.

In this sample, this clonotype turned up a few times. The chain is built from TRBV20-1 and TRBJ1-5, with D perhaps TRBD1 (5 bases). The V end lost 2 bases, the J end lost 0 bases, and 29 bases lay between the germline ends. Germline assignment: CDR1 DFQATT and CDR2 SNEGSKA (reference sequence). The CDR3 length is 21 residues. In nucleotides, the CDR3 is TGCAGTGCTAGATTCCTTTCCGGGACGGACGGGACCCCTTATAGCAATCAGCCCCAGCATTTT. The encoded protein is CSARFLSGTDGTPYSNQPQHF.

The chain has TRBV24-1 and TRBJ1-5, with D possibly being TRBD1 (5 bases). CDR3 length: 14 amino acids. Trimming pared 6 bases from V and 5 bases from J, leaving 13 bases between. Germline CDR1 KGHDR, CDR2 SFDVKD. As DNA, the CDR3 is TGTGCCACCAGTAGCGGGGGGTTGTATCAGCCCCAGCATTTT. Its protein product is CATSSGGLYQPQHF.

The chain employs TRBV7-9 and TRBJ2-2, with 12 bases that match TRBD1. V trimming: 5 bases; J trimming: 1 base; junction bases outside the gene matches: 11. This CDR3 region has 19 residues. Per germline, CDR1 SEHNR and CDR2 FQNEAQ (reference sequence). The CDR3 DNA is TGTGCCAGCAGCCCCCTCACGGGACAGGGGGCAGTGAACACCGGGGAGCTGTTTTTT. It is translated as CASSPLTGQGAVNTGELFF.

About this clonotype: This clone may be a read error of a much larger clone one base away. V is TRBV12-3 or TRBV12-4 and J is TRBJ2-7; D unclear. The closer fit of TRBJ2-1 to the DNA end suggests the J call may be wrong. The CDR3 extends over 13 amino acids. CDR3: CASRADGSYEQFF. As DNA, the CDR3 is TGTGCCAGCAGGGCGGACGGCTCCTACGAGCAGTTCTTC.

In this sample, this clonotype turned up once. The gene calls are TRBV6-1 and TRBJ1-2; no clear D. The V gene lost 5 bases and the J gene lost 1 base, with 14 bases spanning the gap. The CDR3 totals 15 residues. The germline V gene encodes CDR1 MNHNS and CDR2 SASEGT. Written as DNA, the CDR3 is TGTGCCAGCAGTCACAACAGAAAATTTAACTATGGCTACACCTTC. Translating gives CASSHNRKFNYGYTF.

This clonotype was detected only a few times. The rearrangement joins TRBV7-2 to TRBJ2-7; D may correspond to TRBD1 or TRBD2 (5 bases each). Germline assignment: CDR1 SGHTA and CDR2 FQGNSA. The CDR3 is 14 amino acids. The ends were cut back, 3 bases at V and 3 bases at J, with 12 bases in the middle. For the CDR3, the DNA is TGTGCCAGCAGCTTTTGGGGGATCAACTACGAGCAGTACTTC. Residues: CASSFWGINYEQYF.

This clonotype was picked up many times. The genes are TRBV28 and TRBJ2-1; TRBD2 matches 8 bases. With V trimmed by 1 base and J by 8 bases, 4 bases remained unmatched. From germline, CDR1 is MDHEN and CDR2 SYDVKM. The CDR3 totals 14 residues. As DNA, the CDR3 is TGTGCCAGCAGTTTATTAGGGCGGGGGGATGAGCAGTTCTTC. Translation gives CASSLLGRGDEQFF. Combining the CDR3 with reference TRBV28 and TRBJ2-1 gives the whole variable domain DVKVTQSSRYLVKRTGEKVFLECVQDMDHENMFWYRQDPGLGLRLIYFSYDVKMKEKGDIPEGYSVSREKKERFSLILESASTNQTSMYLCASSLLGRGDEQFFGPGTRLTVL.

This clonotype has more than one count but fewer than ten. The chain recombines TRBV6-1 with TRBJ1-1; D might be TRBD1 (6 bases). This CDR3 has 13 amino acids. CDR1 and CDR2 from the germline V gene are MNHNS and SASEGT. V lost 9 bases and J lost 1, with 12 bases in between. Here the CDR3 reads CASNEGENTEAFF. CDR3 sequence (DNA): TGTGCCAGTAATGAGGGGGAGAACACTGAAGCTTTCTTT.

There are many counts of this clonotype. The CDR3 DNA is TGCGCCAGCAGCTCCACCGCCAGCACAGATACGCAGTATTTT. Translation: CASSSTASTDTQYF. The gene calls are TRBV5-1 and TRBJ2-3; no definite D call. The CDR3 sequence is 14 residues long. The germline V and J ends were trimmed by 3 bases and 0 bases, with 8 bases remaining between them. From germline, CDR1 is SGHRS and CDR2 YFSETQ.

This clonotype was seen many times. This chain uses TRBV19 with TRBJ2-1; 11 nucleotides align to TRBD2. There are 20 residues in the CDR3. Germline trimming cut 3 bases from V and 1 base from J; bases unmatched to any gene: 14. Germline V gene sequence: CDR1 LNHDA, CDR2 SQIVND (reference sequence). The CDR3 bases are TGTGCCAGTAGTATCTCTCCTAGCGGGAGGTTTTCCAGGTCCTACAATGAGCAGTTCTTC. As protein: CASSISPSGRFSRSYNEQFF.

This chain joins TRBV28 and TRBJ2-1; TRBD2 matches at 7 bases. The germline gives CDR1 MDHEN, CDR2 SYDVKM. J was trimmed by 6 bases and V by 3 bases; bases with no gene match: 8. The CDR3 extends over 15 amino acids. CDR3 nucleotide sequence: TGTGCCAGCAGTTTTTGGGCGGGAGTTTTCAATGAGCAGTTCTTC. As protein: CASSFWAGVFNEQFF.

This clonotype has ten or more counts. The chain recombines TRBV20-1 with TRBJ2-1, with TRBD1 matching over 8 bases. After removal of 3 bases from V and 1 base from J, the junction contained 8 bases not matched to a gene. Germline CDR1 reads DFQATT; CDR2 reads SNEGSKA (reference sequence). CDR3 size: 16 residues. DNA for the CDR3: TGCAGTGCTAGTGGTTCACAGGGGGTTTCCTACAATGAGCAGTTCTTC. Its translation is CSASGSQGVSYNEQFF.

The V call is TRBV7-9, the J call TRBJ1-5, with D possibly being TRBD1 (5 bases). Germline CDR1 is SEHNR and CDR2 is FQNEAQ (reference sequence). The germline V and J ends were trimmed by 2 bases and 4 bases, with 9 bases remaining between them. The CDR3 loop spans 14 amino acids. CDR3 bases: TGTGCCAGCAGCTTACAACAGGATAATCAGCCCCAGCATTTT. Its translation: CASSLQQDNQPQHF.

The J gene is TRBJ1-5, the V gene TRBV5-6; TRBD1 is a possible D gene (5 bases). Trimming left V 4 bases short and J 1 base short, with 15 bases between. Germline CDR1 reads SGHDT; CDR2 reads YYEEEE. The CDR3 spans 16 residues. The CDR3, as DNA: TGTGCCAGCAGCGCATATGGGACCCGAAGCAATCAGCCCCAGCATTTT. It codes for CASSAYGTRSNQPQHF.

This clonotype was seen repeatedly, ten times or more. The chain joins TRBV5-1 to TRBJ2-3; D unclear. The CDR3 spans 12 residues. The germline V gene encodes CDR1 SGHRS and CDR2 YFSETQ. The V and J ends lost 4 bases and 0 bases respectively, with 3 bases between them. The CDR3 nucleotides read TGCGCCAGCAGCGGAAGCACAGATACGCAGTATTTT. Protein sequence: CASSGSTDTQYF.

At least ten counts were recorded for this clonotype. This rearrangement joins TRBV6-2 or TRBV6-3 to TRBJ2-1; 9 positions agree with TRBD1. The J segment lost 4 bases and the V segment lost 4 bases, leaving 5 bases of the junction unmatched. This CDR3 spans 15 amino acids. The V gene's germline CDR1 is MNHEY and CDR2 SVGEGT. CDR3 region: CASSSRDRDYNEQFF. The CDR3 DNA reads TGTGCCAGCAGTTCCAGGGACAGGGATTACAATGAGCAGTTCTTC.

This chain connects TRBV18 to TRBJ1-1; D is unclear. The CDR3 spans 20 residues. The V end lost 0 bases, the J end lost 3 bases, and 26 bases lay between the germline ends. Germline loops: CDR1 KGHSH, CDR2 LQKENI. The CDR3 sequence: CASSPPKIRRFMGLDTEAFF. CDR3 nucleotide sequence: TGTGCCAGCTCACCACCGAAAATTAGGAGGTTTATGGGTTTGGACACTGAAGCTTTCTTT.

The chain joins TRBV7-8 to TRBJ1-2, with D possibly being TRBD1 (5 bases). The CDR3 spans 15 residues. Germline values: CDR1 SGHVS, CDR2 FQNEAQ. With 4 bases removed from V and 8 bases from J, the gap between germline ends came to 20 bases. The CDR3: CASSSLVQGVGGYTF. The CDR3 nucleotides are TGTGCCAGCAGCTCTCTCGTCCAGGGTGTTGGGGGCTACACCTTC.

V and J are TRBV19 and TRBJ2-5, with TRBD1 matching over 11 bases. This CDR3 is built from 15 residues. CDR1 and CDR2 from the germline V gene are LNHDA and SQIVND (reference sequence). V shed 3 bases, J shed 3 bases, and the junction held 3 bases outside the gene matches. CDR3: CASSIWDRGEETQYF. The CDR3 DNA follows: TGTGCCAGTAGTATTTGGGACAGGGGGGAAGAGACCCAGTACTTC.

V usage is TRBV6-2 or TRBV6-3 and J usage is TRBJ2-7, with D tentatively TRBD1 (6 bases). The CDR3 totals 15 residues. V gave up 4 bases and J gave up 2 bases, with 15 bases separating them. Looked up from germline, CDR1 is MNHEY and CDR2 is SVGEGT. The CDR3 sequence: CASSSTPRGTYEQYF. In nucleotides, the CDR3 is TGTGCCAGCAGTTCGACCCCCAGGGGAACCTACGAGCAGTACTTC.

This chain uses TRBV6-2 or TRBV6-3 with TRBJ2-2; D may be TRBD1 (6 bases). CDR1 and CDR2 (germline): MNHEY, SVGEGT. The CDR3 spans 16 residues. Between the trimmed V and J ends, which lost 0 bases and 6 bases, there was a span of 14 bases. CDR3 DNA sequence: TGTGCCAGCAGTTACTCGAAGCGGACAGTCCCCGGGGAGCTGTTTTTT. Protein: CASSYSKRTVPGELFF.

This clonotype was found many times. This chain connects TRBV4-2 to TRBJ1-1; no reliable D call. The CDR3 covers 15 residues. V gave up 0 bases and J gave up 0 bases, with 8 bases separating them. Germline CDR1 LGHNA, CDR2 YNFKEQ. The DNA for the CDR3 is TGTGCCAGCAGCCAAGAACACAACATGAACACTGAAGCTTTCTTT. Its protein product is CASSQEHNMNTEAFF.